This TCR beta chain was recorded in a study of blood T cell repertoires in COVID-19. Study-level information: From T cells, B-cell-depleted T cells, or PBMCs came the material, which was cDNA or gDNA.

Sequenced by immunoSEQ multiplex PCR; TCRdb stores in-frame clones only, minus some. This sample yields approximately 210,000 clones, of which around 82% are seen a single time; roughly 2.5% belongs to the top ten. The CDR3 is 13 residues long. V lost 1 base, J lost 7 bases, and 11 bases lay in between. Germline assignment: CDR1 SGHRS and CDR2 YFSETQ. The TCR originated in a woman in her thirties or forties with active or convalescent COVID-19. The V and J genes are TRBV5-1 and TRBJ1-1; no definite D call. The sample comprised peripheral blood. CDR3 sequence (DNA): TGCGCCAGCAGCTTGAGGATGGGCGTTGAAGCTTTCTTT. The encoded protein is CASSLRMGVEAFF. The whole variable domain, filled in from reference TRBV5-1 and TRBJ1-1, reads KAGVTQTPRYLIKTRGQQVTLSCSPISGHRSVSWYQQTPGQGLQFLFEYFSETQRNKGNFPGRFSGRQFSNSRSEMNVSTLELGDSALYLCASSLRMGVEAFFGQGTRLTVV.